Listed below are T cell receptor beta chains from one sample, sequenced in a study of blood T cell repertoires in COVID-19. Using immunoSEQ multiplex PCR, the repertoire was profiled, and TCRdb retains in-frame clones only, with some absent. Of some 340,000 clones listed, approximately 90% were seen once; the top ten hold roughly 3.9%. What was sequenced was PBMCs or T cells enriched from blood (not recorded which). The receptors were gathered from a woman aged 25 to 45 who had been exposed to COVID-19. Both conserved end residues are part of each CDR3. The order of the fields is V gene, J gene, D gene, CDR3 protein, CDR3 DNA. The D gene is left open where the match is weak.

TRBV6-5	TRBJ1-2	TRBD1	CASSPDRLPSGYTF	TGTGCCAGCAGCCCGGACAGGCTCCCATCTGGCTACACCTTC
TRBV5-1	TRBJ2-7	TRBD1	CASSSTGTGAYEQYF	TGCGCCAGCAGCAGTACCGGGACAGGAGCCTACGAGCAGTACTTC
TRBV12-3/TRBV12-4	TRBJ2-5	-	CASSFNRQETQYF	TGTGCCAGCAGTTTTAACAGACAAGAGACCCAGTACTTC
TRBV4-2	TRBJ2-5	TRBD2	CASSPRLAGETQYF	TGTGCCAGCAGCCCCCGACTAGCGGGGGAGACCCAGTACTTC
TRBV5-4	TRBJ2-1	TRBD2	CASSLVTSGGYNEQFF	TGTGCCAGCAGCTTGGTTACTAGCGGGGGATACAATGAGCAGTTCTTC
TRBV18	TRBJ1-1	-	CASSRETVMNTEAFF	TGTGCCAGCTCTCGCGAGACAGTCATGAACACTGAAGCTTTCTTT
TRBV2	TRBJ2-5	TRBD1	CASISGGRAQYF	TGTGCCAGCATTTCAGGGGGTAGGGCCCAGTACTTC
TRBV5-1	TRBJ1-2	-	CASSRGNSEWRGGYTF	TGCGCCAGCAGCCGAGGGAACAGCGAGTGGAGGGGTGGCTACACCTTC
TRBV7-2	TRBJ1-1	-	CATTLSTKDTEAFF	TGTGCCACCACACTCTCAACTAAAGACACTGAAGCTTTCTTT
TRBV29-1	TRBJ1-2	-	CSVVFRPYGRDGYTF	TGCAGCGTTGTATTTCGGCCATACGGGCGGGATGGCTACACCTTC
TRBV29-1	TRBJ2-3	TRBD1	CSVGQGARTDTQYF	TGCAGCGTCGGGCAGGGGGCGCGGACAGATACGCAGTATTTT
TRBV5-6	TRBJ1-1	TRBD1	CASSNGQGFTEAFF	TGTGCCAGCAGCAACGGACAGGGATTCACTGAAGCTTTCTTT
TRBV27	TRBJ2-1	TRBD1	CASSRTGGASGANNEQFF	TGTGCCAGCAGTCGGACAGGGGGCGCGAGCGGCGCAAACAATGAGCAGTTCTTC
TRBV7-9	TRBJ1-2	-	CASSSRQDPGQKYGYTF	TGTGCCAGCAGCTCACGCCAAGACCCAGGACAGAAATATGGCTACACCTTC
TRBV21-1	TRBJ1-2	-	CASSTRDYGYTF	TGTGCCAGCAGCACCCGGGACTATGGCTACACCTTC
TRBV5-4	TRBJ1-1	TRBD1	CASSPGTGLEAFF	TGTGCCAGCAGCCCCGGGACAGGGCTTGAAGCTTTCTTT
TRBV30	TRBJ1-1	-	CAWSGDNTEAFF	TGTGCCTGGAGTGGAGATAACACTGAAGCTTTCTTT
TRBV5-6	TRBJ2-7	-	CASSWAGIEQYF	TGTGCCAGCAGCTGGGCGGGGATCGAGCAGTACTTC
TRBV7-9	TRBJ1-1	TRBD1	CASSSRGAFF	TGTGCCAGCAGCTCCAGGGGGGCTTTCTTT
TRBV5-4	TRBJ1-1	-	CASSLGRAGPGTEAFF	TGTGCCAGCAGCTTGGGAAGGGCAGGGCCTGGAACTGAAGCTTTCTTT
TRBV5-1	TRBJ2-5	TRBD1	CASSATNRGGETQYF	TGCGCCAGCAGCGCTACGAACAGGGGCGGAGAGACCCAGTACTTC
TRBV3-1/TRBV3-2	TRBJ1-4	-	CASSQDINEKLFF	TGTGCCAGCAGCCAAGATATCAATGAAAAACTGTTTTTT
TRBV12-5	TRBJ1-2	-	CASGLRQTNYGYTF	TGTGCTAGTGGTTTGCGCCAGACTAACTATGGCTACACCTTC
TRBV5-1	TRBJ1-2	-	CASSLGGAYGYTF	TGCGCCAGCAGCTTGGGTGGGGCCTATGGCTACACCTTC
TRBV12-5	TRBJ1-4	-	CASGSGPPIRQPEKLFF	TGTGCTAGTGGTTCCGGGCCACCGATTCGACAGCCTGAAAAACTGTTTTTT
TRBV10-3	TRBJ1-1	-	CAISESAAEAFF	TGTGCCATCAGTGAGTCGGCAGCTGAAGCTTTCTTT
TRBV7-6	TRBJ2-7	-	CASSLERGFYEQYF	TGTGCCAGCAGCTTAGAACGCGGCTTCTACGAGCAGTACTTC
TRBV5-4	TRBJ1-2	-	CASSLPGAGYGYTF	TGTGCCAGCAGCTTGCCAGGGGCAGGCTATGGCTACACCTTC